A selection of T cell receptor beta chains follows, all from one sample in a study of patients and donors after allogeneic stem cell transplantation. Via MiXCR, TCRdb re-called the RT-PCR reads, giving one row per CDR3 protein. The top ten clones hold 2% to 3% of a sample with about 87,000 distinct CDR3 sequences, approximately 5.2% of them seen once. The sequencing input was blood, either unsorted or a sorted T cell fraction (not recorded which). Receptors were obtained from a human donor who was either an allogeneic HSCT recipient or a stem cell or donor lymphocyte infusion donor (not recorded which). It is not recorded whose cells these are; they may come from a transplant donor. CDR3s include the opening cysteine and the closing phenylalanine or tryptophan. Each record gives: D gene, V gene, clone size, J gene, CDR3 DNA, CDR3 protein. The D gene is left open where the match is weak. Clone size is given as once, few or many counts, or a class when the clone is expanded.

d_call: -
v_call: TRBV7-3
clone_size: many
j_call: TRBJ2-1
cdr3_nt: TGTGCCAGCAGCCGCGACAGTCAGGGAAATGAGCAGTTCTTC
cdr3_aa: CASSRDSQGNEQFF

d_call: TRBD1
v_call: TRBV6-1
clone_size: many
j_call: TRBJ2-7
cdr3_nt: TGTGCCAGTACGGGACAGACCACCTACGAGCAGTACTTC
cdr3_aa: CASTGQTTYEQYF

d_call: -
v_call: TRBV5-4
clone_size: few
j_call: TRBJ1-3
cdr3_nt: TGTGCCAGCAGCTTGTCCCTGTCTGGAAACACCATATATTTT
cdr3_aa: CASSLSLSGNTIYF

d_call: TRBD1
v_call: TRBV20-1
clone_size: many
j_call: TRBJ1-1
cdr3_nt: TGCAGTGCTAGGAGCGTCCTAAGGACAGGGGCAGCTGAAGCTTTCTTT
cdr3_aa: CSARSVLRTGAAEAFF

d_call: TRBD1
v_call: TRBV5-1
clone_size: many
j_call: TRBJ2-2
cdr3_nt: TGCGCCAGCAGCTTGCAAGGGGGCGACACCGGGGAGCTGTTTTTT
cdr3_aa: CASSLQGGDTGELFF

d_call: -
v_call: TRBV12-3/TRBV12-4
clone_size: many
j_call: TRBJ1-1
cdr3_nt: TGTGCCAGCAGCCAACAAGTCAGCACTGAAGCTTTCTTT
cdr3_aa: CASSQQVSTEAFF

d_call: -
v_call: TRBV5-1
clone_size: many
j_call: TRBJ1-5
cdr3_nt: TGCGCCAGCAGCTTGTGGGGGGGTGATCAGCCCCAGCATTTT
cdr3_aa: CASSLWGGDQPQHF

d_call: -
v_call: TRBV7-6
clone_size: many
j_call: TRBJ2-1
cdr3_nt: TGTGCCAGCAGCTTAGGAAGGACAGATTACAATGAGCAGTTCTTC
cdr3_aa: CASSLGRTDYNEQFF

d_call: -
v_call: TRBV18
clone_size: many
j_call: TRBJ2-1
cdr3_nt: TGTGCCAGCTCACCACTCAGGGAAGAGCAGTTCTTC
cdr3_aa: CASSPLREEQFF

d_call: -
v_call: TRBV6-1
clone_size: many
j_call: TRBJ2-7
cdr3_nt: TGTGCCAGCAGGCACCCGGGACTGCGGTCGAGCGAGCAGTACTTC
cdr3_aa: CASRHPGLRSSEQYF